Given below is one TCR beta chain in context. Its antigen is unknown. The sample originates from a study of cytomegalovirus exposure and HLA in healthy donors. Study-wide background: Counted in an early data release were tens of millions of unique TCRs from HLA-typed donors. Regarding the study as a whole: About 150 TCR beta chains were listed as cytomegalovirus-associated. Apparent HLA restriction characterized most CMV-associated TCR beta chains in a later analysis.

This CDR3 is built from 15 residues. Germline assignment: CDR1 MDHEN and CDR2 SYDVKM. The V gene end was trimmed by 5 bases and the J gene end by 4 bases; junction bases not matched to a gene: 7. Use of 60 Vbeta and 13 Jbeta primers characterized the PCR. The table came from immunoSEQ multiplex PCR; TCRdb's copy has only in-frame clones and leaves some out. The sample lists about 120,000 clones, 80% to 90% occurring once. The sample consisted of PBMCs. This sequence was found in a middle-aged man in good health and CMV-seronegative. The J gene is TRBJ1-5, the V gene TRBV28; 8 bases line up with TRBD1. CDR3 sequence (DNA): TGTGCCAGCAGTGTACGGACAGGGCGAAATCAGCCCCAGCATTTT. Amino acids: CASSVRTGRNQPQHF.